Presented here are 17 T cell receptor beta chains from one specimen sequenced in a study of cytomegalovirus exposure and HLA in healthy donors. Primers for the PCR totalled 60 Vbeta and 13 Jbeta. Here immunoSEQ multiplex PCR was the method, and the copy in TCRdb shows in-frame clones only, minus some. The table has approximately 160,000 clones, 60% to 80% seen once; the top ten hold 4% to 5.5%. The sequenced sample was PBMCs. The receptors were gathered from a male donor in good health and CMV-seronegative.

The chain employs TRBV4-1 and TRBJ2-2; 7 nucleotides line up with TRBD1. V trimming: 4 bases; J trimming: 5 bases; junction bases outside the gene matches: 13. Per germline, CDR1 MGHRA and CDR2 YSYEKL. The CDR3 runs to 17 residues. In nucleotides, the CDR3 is TGCGCCAGCAGCCCAAGACAGGGAACGGTGGGGACCGGGGAGCTGTTTTTT. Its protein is CASSPRQGTVGTGELFF.

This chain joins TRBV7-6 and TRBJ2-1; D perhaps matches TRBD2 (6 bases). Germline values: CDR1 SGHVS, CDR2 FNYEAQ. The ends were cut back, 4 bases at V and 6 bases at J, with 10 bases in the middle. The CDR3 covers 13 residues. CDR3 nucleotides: TGTGCCAGCAGCTCGGGACTCATCAATGAGCAGTTCTTC. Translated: CASSSGLINEQFF.

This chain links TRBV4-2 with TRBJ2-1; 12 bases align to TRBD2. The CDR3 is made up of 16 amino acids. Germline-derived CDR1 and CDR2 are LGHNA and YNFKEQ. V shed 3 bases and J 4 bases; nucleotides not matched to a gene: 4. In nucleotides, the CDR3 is TGTGCCAGCAGCCAGGCACTAGCGGGGGGATACAATGAGCAGTTCTTC. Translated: CASSQALAGGYNEQFF.

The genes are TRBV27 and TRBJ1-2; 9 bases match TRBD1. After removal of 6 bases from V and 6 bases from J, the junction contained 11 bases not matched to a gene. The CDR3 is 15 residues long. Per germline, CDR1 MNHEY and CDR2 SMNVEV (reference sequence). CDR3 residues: CASRGRDRDRDGYTF. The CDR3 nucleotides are TGTGCCAGCAGGGGCCGGGACAGGGATCGGGATGGCTACACCTTC.

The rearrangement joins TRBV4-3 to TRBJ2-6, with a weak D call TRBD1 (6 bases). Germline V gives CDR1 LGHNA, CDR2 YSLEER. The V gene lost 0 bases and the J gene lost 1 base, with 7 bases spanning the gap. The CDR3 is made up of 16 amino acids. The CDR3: CASSQETGSGANVLTF. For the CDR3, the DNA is TGCGCCAGCAGCCAAGAAACAGGGTCTGGGGCCAACGTCCTGACTTTC.

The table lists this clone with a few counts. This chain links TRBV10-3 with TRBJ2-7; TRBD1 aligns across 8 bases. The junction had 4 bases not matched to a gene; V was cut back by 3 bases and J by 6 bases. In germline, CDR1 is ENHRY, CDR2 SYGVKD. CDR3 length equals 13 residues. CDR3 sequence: CAISDLDRAEQYF. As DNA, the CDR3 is TGTGCCATCAGTGATTTGGACAGGGCCGAGCAGTACTTC.

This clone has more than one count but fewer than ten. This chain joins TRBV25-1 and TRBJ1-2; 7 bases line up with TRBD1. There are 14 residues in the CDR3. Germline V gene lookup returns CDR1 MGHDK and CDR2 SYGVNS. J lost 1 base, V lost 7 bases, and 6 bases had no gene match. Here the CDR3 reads CASTQQGGNYGYTF. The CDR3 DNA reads TGTGCCAGCACCCAGCAGGGGGGTAACTATGGCTACACCTTC.

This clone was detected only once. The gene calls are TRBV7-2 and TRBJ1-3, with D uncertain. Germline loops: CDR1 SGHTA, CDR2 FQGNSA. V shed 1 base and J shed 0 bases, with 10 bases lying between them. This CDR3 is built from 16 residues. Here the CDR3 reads CASSLDASGSGNTIYF. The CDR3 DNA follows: TGTGCCAGCAGCTTAGACGCCTCAGGCTCTGGAAACACCATATATTTT.

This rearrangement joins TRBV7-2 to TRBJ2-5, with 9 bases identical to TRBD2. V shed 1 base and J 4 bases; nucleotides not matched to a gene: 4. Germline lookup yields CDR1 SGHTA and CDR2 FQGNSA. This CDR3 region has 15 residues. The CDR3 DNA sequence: TGTGCCAGCAGCTTAGGAGCGGGAGGTCGAGAGACCCAGTACTTC. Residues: CASSLGAGGRETQYF.

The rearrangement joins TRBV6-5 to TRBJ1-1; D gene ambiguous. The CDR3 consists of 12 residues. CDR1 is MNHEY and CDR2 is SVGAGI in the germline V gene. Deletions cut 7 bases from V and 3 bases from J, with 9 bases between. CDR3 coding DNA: TGTGCCAGCAAGAGGAAGGACACTGAAGCTTTCTTT. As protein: CASKRKDTEAFF.

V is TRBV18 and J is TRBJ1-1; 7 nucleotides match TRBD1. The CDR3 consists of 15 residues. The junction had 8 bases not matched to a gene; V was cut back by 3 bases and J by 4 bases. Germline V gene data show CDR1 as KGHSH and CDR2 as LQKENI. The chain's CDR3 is CASSPALQGGTEAFF. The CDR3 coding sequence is TGTGCCAGCTCACCGGCCCTCCAGGGGGGCACTGAAGCTTTCTTT.

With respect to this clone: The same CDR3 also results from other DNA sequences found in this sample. The CDR3 bases are TGTGCCAGTAGTATATTAGCGGGGGGGTACGAGCAGTACTTC. It yields the protein CASSILAGGYEQYF. This chain uses TRBV19 with TRBJ2-7; 11 positions agree with TRBD2. This CDR3 contains 14 residues. The V segment lost 2 bases and the J segment 4 bases; nucleotides outside the gene matches: 1. Germline-derived CDR1 and CDR2 are LNHDA and SQIVND (reference sequence).

CDR3 DNA: TGTGCCAGCAGCCCCACCGGGACTAGCTACAATGAGCAGTTCTTC. This gives the protein CASSPTGTSYNEQFF. The chain carries TRBV6-5 and TRBJ2-1, with 8 bases identical to TRBD2. This CDR3 has 15 amino acids. The V gene's germline CDR1 is MNHEY and CDR2 SVGAGI. Trimming took 6 bases from V and 3 from J; bases not matched to a gene: 7.

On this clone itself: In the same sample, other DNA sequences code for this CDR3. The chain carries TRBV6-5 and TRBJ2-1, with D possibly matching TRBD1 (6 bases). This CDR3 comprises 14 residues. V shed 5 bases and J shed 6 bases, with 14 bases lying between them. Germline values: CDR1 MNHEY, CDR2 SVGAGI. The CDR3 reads CASSRADRFNEQFF. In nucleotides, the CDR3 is TGTGCCAGCAGTCGCGCTGACAGGTTCAATGAGCAGTTCTTC.

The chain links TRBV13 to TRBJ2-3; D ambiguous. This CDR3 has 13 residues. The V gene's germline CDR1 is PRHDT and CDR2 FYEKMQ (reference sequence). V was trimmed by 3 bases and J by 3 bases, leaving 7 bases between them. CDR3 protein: CASSFRLTDTQYF. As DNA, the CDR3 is TGTGCCAGCAGCTTCCGGTTGACAGATACGCAGTATTTT.

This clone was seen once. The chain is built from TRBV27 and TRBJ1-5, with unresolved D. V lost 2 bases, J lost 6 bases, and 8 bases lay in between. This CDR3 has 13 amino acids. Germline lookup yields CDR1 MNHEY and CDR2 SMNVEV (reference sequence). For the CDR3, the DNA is TGTGCCAGCAGTTTAAGAGTCGGTCAGCCCCAGCATTTT. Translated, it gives CASSLRVGQPQHF.

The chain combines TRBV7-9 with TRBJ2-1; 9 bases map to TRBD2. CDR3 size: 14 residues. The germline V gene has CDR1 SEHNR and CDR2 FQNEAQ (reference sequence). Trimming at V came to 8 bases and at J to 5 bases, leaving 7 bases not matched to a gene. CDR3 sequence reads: CASVLAGSNNEQFF. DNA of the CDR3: TGTGCCAGCGTCCTAGCGGGGAGCAACAATGAGCAGTTCTTC.